The 6 T cell receptor beta chains in this list originate from one sample, sequenced in a study of shared clonotypes between healthy human individuals. The assay was immunoSEQ multiplex PCR, and TCRdb's table has in-frame clones only and misses some. The sample records 2 million to 2.5 million clones, 95% being singletons. Sample: naive CD4+ T cells sorted from blood. The subset is: CD45RA+ positively selected. The receptors derive from a man between 18 and 35 years old in good health.

J is TRBJ2-7 and V is TRBV6-1; a weak D match, TRBD2 (6 bases). The CDR3 runs 12 residues. V was cut by 8 bases and J by 4 bases, with 12 bases left in between. Germline-derived CDR1 and CDR2 are MNHNS and SASEGT. The CDR3 bases are TGTGCCAGCGTAGCGGACCCGTACGAGCAGTACTTC. Translation: CASVADPYEQYF.

V gene TRBV7-9 combines with J gene TRBJ1-3, with D unclear. CDR1 and CDR2 from the germline V gene are SEHNR and FQNEAQ (reference sequence). Between the trimmed V and J ends, which lost 0 bases and 3 bases, there was a span of 15 bases. This CDR3 contains 17 residues. CDR3 region: CASSLARVGQFGNTIYF. The CDR3 coding sequence is TGTGCCAGCAGCTTAGCGCGAGTAGGGCAGTTTGGAAACACCATATATTTT. The variable domain in full, with the rest retrieved from reference TRBV7-9 and TRBJ1-3, is DTGVSQNPRHKITKRGQNVTFRCDPISEHNRLYWYRQTLGQGPEFLTYFQNEAQLEKSRLLSDRFSAERPKGSFSTLEIQRTEQGDSAMYLCASSLARVGQFGNTIYFGEGSWLTVV.

Concerning this clone: This specimen includes other DNA sequences encoding the same CDR3. This chain joins TRBV5-1 and TRBJ2-7; tentatively, D is TRBD1 (6 bases). The ends were cut back, 0 bases at V and 4 bases at J, with 8 bases in the middle. The CDR3 has 13 residues. The germline gives CDR1 SGHRS, CDR2 YFSETQ. Here the CDR3 reads CASSLDRVYEQYF. The CDR3 DNA sequence: TGCGCCAGCAGCTTGGACAGGGTGTACGAGCAGTACTTC.

Only one count was recorded for this clone. This same CDR3 is encoded by further DNA sequences in the sample. This sequence joins TRBV5-1 and TRBJ1-6; D unclear. The CDR3 totals 16 residues. Germline-derived CDR1 and CDR2 are SGHRS and YFSETQ. Between the trimmed V and J ends, which lost 0 bases and 2 bases, there was a span of 9 bases. In nucleotides, the CDR3 is TGCGCCAGCAGCTTGGGTGACGGAGCCTATAATTCACCCCTCCACTTT. Its protein product is CASSLGDGAYNSPLHF.

This clone was counted a single time. This specimen includes other DNA sequences encoding the same CDR3. This chain uses TRBV6-5 with TRBJ1-5, with 9 bases lining up with TRBD1. Germline V gene data show CDR1 as MNHEY and CDR2 as SVGAGI. The V segment lost 5 bases and the J segment 2 bases; nucleotides outside the gene matches: 1. There are 14 residues in the CDR3. CDR3 in amino acids: CASSRTGGNQPQHF. CDR3 nucleotide sequence: TGTGCCAGCAGTCGGACAGGGGGCAATCAGCCCCAGCATTTT.

The rearrangement links TRBV5-1 to TRBJ1-6, with D unresolved. With 0 bases removed from V and 14 bases from J, the gap between germline ends came to 9 bases. There are 12 residues in the CDR3. Germline-derived CDR1 and CDR2 are SGHRS and YFSETQ. In DNA, the CDR3 is TGCGCCAGCAGCTTGGAGGGTACCACCCTCCACTTT. Protein product: CASSLEGTTLHF.